A single TCR beta chain is shown here with its context. MiXCR, applied by TCRdb to the RT-PCR reads, yields one record per CDR3 protein. This repertoire shows over 650,000 distinct CDR3 sequences, 18% found once; its top ten account for approximately 10%. The sample originates from a study of response to subunit inactivated influenza vaccine. The receptor was isolated from a man between 50 and 59 years old who received an inactivated influenza vaccine. This specimen consisted of PBMCs from blood, obtained roughly 5 days after vaccination.

CDR3 coding DNA: TGTGCCAGCAGCTTAGCCTTACCCGGGACAGTCTATTCGGAGACCCAGTACTTC. As protein: CASSLALPGTVYSETQYF. The V and J genes are TRBV7-2 and TRBJ2-5; 7 bases line up with TRBD1. Trimming took 0 bases from V and 5 from J; bases not matched to a gene: 15. The CDR3 contains 18 residues. In germline, CDR1 is SGHTA, CDR2 FQGNSA.